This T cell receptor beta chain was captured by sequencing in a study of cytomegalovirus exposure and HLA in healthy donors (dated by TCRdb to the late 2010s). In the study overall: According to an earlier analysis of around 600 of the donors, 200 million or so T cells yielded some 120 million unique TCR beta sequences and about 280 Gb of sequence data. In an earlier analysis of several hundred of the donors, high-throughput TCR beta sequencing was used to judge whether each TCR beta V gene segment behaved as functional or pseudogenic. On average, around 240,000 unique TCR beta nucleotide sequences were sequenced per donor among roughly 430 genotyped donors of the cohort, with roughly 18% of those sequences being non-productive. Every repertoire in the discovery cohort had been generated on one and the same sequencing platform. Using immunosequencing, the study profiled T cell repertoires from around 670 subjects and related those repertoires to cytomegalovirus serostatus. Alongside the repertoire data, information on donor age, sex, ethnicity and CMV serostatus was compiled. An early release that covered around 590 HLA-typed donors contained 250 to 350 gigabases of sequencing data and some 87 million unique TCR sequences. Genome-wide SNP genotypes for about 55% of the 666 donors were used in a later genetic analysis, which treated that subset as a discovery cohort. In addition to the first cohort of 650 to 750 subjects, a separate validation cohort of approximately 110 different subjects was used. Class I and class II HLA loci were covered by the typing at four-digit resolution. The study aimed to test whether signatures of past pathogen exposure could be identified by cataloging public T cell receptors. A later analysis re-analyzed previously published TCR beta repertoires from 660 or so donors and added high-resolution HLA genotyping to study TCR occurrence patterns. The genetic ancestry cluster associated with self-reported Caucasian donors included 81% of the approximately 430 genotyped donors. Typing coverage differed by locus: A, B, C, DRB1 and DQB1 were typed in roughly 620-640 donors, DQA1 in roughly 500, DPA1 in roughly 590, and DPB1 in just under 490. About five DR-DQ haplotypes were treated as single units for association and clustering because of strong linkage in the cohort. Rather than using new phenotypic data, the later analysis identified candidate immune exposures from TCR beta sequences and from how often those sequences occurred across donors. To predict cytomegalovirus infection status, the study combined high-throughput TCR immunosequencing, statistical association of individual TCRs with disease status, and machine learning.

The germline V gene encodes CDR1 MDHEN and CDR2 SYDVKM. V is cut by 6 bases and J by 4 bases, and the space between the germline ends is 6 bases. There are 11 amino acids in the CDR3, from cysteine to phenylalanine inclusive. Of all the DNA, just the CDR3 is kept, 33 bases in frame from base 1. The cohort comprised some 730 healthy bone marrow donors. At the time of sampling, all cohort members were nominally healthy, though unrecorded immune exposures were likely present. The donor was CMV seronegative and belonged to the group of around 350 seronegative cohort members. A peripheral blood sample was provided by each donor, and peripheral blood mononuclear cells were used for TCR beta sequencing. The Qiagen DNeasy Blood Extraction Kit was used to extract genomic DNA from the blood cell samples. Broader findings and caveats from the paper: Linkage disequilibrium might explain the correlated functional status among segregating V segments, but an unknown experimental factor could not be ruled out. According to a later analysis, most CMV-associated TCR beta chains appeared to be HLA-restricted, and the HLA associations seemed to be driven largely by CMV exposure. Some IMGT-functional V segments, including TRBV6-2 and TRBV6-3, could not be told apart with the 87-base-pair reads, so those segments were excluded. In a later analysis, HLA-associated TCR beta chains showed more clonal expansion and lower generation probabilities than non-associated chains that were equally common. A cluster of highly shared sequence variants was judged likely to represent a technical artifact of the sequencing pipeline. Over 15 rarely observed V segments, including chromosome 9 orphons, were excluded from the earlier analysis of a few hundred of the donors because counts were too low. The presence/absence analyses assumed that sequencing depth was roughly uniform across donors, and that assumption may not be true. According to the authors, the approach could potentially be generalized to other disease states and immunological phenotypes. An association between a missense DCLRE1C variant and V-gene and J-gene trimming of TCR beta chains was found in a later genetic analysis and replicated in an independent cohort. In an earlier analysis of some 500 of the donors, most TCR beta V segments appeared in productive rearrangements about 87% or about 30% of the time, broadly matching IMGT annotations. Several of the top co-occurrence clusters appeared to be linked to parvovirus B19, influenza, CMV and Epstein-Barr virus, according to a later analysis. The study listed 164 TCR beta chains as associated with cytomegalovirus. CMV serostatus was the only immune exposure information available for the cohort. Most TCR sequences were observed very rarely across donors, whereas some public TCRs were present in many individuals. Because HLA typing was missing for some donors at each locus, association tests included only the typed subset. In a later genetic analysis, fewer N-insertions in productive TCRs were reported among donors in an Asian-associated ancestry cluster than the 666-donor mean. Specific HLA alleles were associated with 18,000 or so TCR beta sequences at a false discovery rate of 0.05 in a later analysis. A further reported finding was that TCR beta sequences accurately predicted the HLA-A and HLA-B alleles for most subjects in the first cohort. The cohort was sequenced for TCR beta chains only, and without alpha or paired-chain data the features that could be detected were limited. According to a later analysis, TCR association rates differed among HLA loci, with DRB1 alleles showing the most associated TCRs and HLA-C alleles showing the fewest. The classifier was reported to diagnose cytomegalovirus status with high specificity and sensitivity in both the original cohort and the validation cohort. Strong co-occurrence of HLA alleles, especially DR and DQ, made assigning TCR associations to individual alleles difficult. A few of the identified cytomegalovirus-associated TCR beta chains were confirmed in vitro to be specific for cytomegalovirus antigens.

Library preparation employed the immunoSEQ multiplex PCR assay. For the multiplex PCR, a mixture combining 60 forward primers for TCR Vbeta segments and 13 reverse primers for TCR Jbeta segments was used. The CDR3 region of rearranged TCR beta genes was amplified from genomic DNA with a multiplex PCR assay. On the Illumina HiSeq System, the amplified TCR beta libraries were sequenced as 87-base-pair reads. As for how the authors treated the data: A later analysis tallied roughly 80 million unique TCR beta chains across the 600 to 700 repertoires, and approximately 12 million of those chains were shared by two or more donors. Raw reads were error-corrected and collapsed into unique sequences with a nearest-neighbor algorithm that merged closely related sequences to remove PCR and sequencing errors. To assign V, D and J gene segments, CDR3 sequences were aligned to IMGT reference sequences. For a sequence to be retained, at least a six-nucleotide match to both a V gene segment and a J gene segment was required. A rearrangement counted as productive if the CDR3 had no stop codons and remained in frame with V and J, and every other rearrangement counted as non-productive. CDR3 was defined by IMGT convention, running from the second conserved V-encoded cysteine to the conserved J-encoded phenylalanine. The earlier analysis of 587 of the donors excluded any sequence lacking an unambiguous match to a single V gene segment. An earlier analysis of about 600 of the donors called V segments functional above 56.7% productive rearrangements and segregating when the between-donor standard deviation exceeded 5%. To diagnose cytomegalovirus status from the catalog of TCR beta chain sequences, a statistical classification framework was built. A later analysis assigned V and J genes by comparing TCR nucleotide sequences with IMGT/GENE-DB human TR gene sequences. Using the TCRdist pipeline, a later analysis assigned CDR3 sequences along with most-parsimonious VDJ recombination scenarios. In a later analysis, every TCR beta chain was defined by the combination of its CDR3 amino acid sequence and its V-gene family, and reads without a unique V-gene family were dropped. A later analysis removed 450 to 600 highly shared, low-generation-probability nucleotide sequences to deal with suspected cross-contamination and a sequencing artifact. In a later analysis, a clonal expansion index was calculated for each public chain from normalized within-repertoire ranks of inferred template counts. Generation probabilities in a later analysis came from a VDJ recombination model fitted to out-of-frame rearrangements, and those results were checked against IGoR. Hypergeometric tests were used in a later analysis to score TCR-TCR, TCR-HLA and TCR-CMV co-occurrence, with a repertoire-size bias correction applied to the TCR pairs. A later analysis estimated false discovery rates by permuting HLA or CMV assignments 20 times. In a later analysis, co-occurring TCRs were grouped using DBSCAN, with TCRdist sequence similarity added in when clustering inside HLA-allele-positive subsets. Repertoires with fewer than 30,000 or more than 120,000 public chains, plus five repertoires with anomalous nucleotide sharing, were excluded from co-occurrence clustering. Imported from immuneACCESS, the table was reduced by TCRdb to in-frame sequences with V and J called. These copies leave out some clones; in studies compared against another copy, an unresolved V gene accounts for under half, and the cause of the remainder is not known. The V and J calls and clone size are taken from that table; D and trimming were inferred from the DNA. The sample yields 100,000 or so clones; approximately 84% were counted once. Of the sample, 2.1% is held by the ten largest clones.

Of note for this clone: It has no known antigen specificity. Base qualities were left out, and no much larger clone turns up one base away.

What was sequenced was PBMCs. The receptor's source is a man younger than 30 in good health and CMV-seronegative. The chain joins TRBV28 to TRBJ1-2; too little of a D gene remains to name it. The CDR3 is CASSEGYGYTF. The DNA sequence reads TGTGCCAGCAGCGAGGGCTATGGCTACACCTTC.